A single sample is the source of the 27 T cell receptor beta chains below, sequenced in a study of Graves' ophthalmopathy and Graves' hyperthyroidism. Amplifying from RNA transcripts, the study obtained TCR beta CDR3 regions. The first round was an RT-PCR with HTBI primers, and the second round was a multiplex PCR. MiXCR, applied by TCRdb to the multiplex PCR reads, yields one record per CDR3 protein. The sample lists about 740,000 distinct CDR3 sequences, roughly 40% occurring once. Material for sequencing was peripheral blood. The origin of the receptors is an adult man with Graves' ophthalmopathy.

Regarding this clonotype: Mismatch with germline at one junction end may stem from a read error. The chain uses TRBV10-2 and TRBJ1-6; tentatively, D is TRBD1 (6 bases). Germline V gene lookup returns CDR1 WSHSY and CDR2 SAAADI. This CDR3 spans 13 amino acids. Here the CDR3 DNA reads TGTGCCAGCAGCTCCCACAGGGTTTCACCCCTCCACTTT. Protein product: CASSSHRVSPLHF.

This clonotype was detected ten times or more. CDR3 DNA: TGTGCCATATTTAGACAAGACCATAACTATGGCTACACCTTC. Translation: CAIFRQDHNYGYTF. The J gene is TRBJ1-2, the V gene TRBV10-3; D unresolved. Trimming stripped 9 bases from V and 1 base from J, with 15 bases between. This CDR3 has 14 residues. Germline V gives CDR1 ENHRY, CDR2 SYGVKD.

This clonotype appeared a few times. The chain carries TRBV2 and TRBJ1-2; TRBD1 might be the D (6 bases). The CDR3 has 15 residues. Trimming stripped 6 bases from V and 1 base from J, with 15 bases between. Germline values: CDR1 SNHLY, CDR2 FYNNEI. The CDR3 spells CASSHRDTLNYGYTF. The DNA for the CDR3 is TGTGCCAGCAGCCACCGGGACACCCTTAACTATGGCTACACCTTC. Full variable domain (missing parts from reference TRBV2 and TRBJ1-2): EPEVTQTPSHQVTQMGQEVILRCVPISNHLYFYWYRQILGQKVEFLVSFYNNEISEKSEIFDDQFSVERPDGSNFTLKIRSTKLEDSAMYFCASSHRDTLNYGYTFGSGTRLTVV.

For this clonotype: A much larger clone differs by one base, so this may be a read error. V gene TRBV20-1 combines with J gene TRBJ2-7; D gene unclear. Looked up from germline, CDR1 is DFQATT and CDR2 is SNEGSKA (reference sequence). This CDR3 is 15 amino acids long. The CDR3 sequence: CGARDLSLPSYEQYF. CDR3 DNA sequence: TGCGGTGCTAGAGATCTGTCGCTACCCTCCTACGAGCAGTACTTC.

This clonotype has a handful of counts. J is TRBJ2-5 and V is TRBV25-1, with 9 bases fitting TRBD2. Germline V gene sequence: CDR1 MGHDK, CDR2 SYGVNS. CDR3 length: 14 residues. After removal of 6 bases from V and 7 bases from J, the junction contained 9 bases not matched to a gene. The CDR3 DNA follows: TGTGCCAGCAGCGAAACGGCGGGAGGGGGGACCCAGTACTTC. This codes for CASSETAGGGTQYF.

The rearrangement links TRBV7-9 to TRBJ2-6; no definite D call. V was pared by 6 bases and J by 7 bases, with 13 bases between. The CDR3 has 14 residues. Per germline, CDR1 SEHNR and CDR2 FQNEAQ (reference sequence). The CDR3 coding sequence is TGTGCCAGCAGTCGATGGTCAGGCGCCAACGTCCTGACTTTC. Translation: CASSRWSGANVLTF.

This clonotype was detected a few times. The V and J genes are TRBV20-1 and TRBJ2-7; D may be TRBD2 (7 bases). Germline V gene sequence: CDR1 DFQATT, CDR2 SNEGSKA (reference sequence). The V gene lost 0 bases and the J gene lost 5 bases, with 23 bases spanning the gap. There are 17 residues in the CDR3. CDR3 sequence: CSARDRRGALTTDEQYF. For the CDR3, the DNA is TGCAGTGCTAGAGATAGACGGGGGGCCTTGACAACCGACGAGCAGTACTTC.

The rearrangement links TRBV2 to TRBJ1-6, with D tentatively TRBD1 (5 bases). Germline-derived CDR1 and CDR2 are SNHLY and FYNNEI. CDR3 size: 13 residues. V lost 6 bases and J 8 bases, leaving 11 bases between the germline ends. In DNA form, the CDR3 reads TGTGCCAGCAGCCCTGGGGCCTATTCACCCCTCCACTTT. It is translated as CASSPGAYSPLHF.

This clonotype was recorded at least ten times. The chain carries TRBV7-9 and TRBJ1-4, with D unclear. Trimming shortened V by 7 bases and J by 5 bases, and 11 bases separated the two germline ends. Germline-derived CDR1 and CDR2 are SEHNR and FQNEAQ (reference sequence). This CDR3 has 13 residues. This CDR3 is CASTRQENEKLFF. Here the CDR3 DNA reads TGTGCCAGCACCCGCCAGGAAAATGAAAAACTGTTTTTT.

A few counts support this clonotype. This chain links TRBV20-1 with TRBJ2-2, with D tentatively TRBD2 (6 bases). The V gene lost 6 bases and the J gene lost 7 bases, with 12 bases spanning the gap. This CDR3 has 12 amino acids. CDR1 DFQATT and CDR2 SNEGSKA come from the germline V gene (reference sequence). The CDR3 bases are TGCAGTGCCAGGGACTTCCTCGGGGAGCTGTTTTTT. Encoded protein: CSARDFLGELFF.

This clonotype was detected ten times or more. The chain couples TRBV6-6 to TRBJ1-2, with TRBD1 identical over 7 bases. Trimming removed 2 bases from V and 8 bases from J; junction bases left unmatched: 5. Germline assignment: CDR1 MNHNY and CDR2 SVGAGI (reference sequence). The CDR3 consists of 13 residues. The CDR3 nucleotides are TGTGCCAGCAGTTACGACAGGGACCTAGGCTACACCTTC. It codes for CASSYDRDLGYTF.

This clonotype turned up a few times. This sequence joins TRBV7-8 and TRBJ1-2, with D tentatively TRBD1 (6 bases). Germline assignment: CDR1 SGHVS and CDR2 FQNEAQ. Trimming cost V 6 bases and J 0 bases, with 14 bases left between them. This CDR3 spans 15 amino acids. The CDR3 nucleotides are TGTGCCAGCAGTGGGAACAGGGTCCCTAACTATGGCTACACCTTC. It is translated as CASSGNRVPNYGYTF.

The rearrangement uses TRBV7-8 and TRBJ1-6; D is unclear. V shed 5 bases and J shed 10 bases, with 18 bases lying between them. Germline V CDR1 and CDR2: SGHVS, FQNEAQ. The CDR3 has 15 amino acids. As DNA, the CDR3 is TGTGCCAGCAGCCCCGCTCAGTCGACGGAGTCACCCCTCCACTTT. Its translation is CASSPAQSTESPLHF.

Here the CDR3 reads CASRPTGTENYGYTF. CDR3 bases: TGTGCCAGCAGACCGACCGGGACAGAAAACTATGGCTACACCTTC. J is TRBJ1-2 and V is TRBV7-9; 7 bases match TRBD1. The CDR3 is made up of 15 amino acids. CDR1 is SEHNR, CDR2 FQNEAQ, per germline (reference sequence). The J segment lost 2 bases and the V segment lost 6 bases, leaving 9 bases of the junction unmatched.

CDR3 region: CAISSVETEKLFF. CDR3 DNA: TGTGCCATCAGTTCCGTCGAGACGGAAAAACTGTTTTTT. The chain recombines TRBV10-3 with TRBJ1-4; D gene uncertain. The ends were cut back, 5 bases at V and 8 bases at J, with 12 bases in the middle. The length of the CDR3 is 13 residues. CDR1 is ENHRY and CDR2 is SYGVKD in the germline V gene.

The sample holds a few counts of this clonotype. Germline and junction disagree at one end, which may indicate a read error. The chain has TRBV25-1 and TRBJ2-5; TRBD2 matches 9 bases. The CDR3 totals 15 residues. CDR1 is MGHDK and CDR2 is SYGVNS in the germline V gene. For the CDR3, the DNA is TGTGCCAGCAGTGACCGCGGGGGGGGTCGGGAGACCCAATACTTC. Protein product: CASSDRGGGRETQYF.

The genes are TRBV20-1 and TRBJ1-4; D not resolved. V lost 0 bases and J 10 bases, leaving 15 bases between the germline ends. The CDR3 extends over 14 amino acids. The germline CDR1 and CDR2 sequences are DFQATT and SNEGSKA (reference sequence). The CDR3 sequence: CSARDLEGLGKLFF. In nucleotides, the CDR3 is TGCAGTGCTAGAGATCTGGAAGGTTTGGGAAAACTGTTTTTT.

The chain links TRBV7-2 to TRBJ2-5; D uncertain. The J call is doubtful: the DNA matches TRBJ2-4 better. The CDR3 covers 17 residues. The germline V gene encodes CDR1 SGHTA and CDR2 FQGNSA. The CDR3 coding sequence is TGTGCCAGCAGCTTAGGGGTGCTGATAGTAGCCAAAAACATTCAGTACTTC. The encoded protein is CASSLGVLIVAKNIQYF.

V is TRBV12-3 or TRBV12-4 and J is TRBJ1-3; no reliable D call. V lost 4 bases, J lost 2 bases, and 9 bases lay in between. There are 14 residues in the CDR3. CDR3 coding DNA: TGTGCCAGCAGTTCATGGGGAGCTGGAAACACCATATATTTT. Amino acids: CASSSWGAGNTIYF.

Details on this clonotype: This is likely a read error, given that the CDR3 carries no conserved phenylalanine or tryptophan at its end. This chain links TRBV10-2 with TRBJ2-7; perhaps TRBD2 as D (5 bases). The CDR3 extends over 15 amino acids. From germline, CDR1 is WSHSY and CDR2 SAAADI. The V end was cut by 4 bases, the J end by 0 bases, with 13 bases between. Here the CDR3 DNA reads TGCGCCAGCAGTGGGTGGGCGGGCAGCTCCTACGAGCAGTACCTC. Protein: CASSGWAGSSYEQYL.

This chain uses TRBV20-1 with TRBJ2-7, with 9 bases lining up with TRBD1. This CDR3 has 15 residues. Germline V lookup: CDR1 DFQATT, CDR2 SNEGSKA (reference sequence). Trimming cost V 6 bases and J 2 bases; bases outside gene matches: 11. The CDR3 region is CSARGRDRVPYEQYF. CDR3 bases: TGCAGTGCCCGGGGTCGGGACAGGGTCCCCTACGAGCAGTACTTC.

This clonotype showed up many times. The chain combines TRBV7-9 with TRBJ2-7; unclear D gene. The CDR3 consists of 14 residues. CDR1 SEHNR and CDR2 FQNEAQ come from the germline V gene (reference sequence). Trimming took off 7 bases at V and 0 bases at J, with 13 bases between the two ends. CDR3 protein: CASTLTEYSYEQYF. The CDR3, as DNA: TGTGCCAGCACCCTTACGGAGTACTCCTACGAGCAGTACTTC.

In this sample, this clonotype turned up many times. The CDR3 loop reads CASILQGGDEQYF. The CDR3 bases are TGTGCCAGCATCCTACAGGGTGGCGACGAGCAGTACTTC. V and J are TRBV5-6 and TRBJ2-7; D is perhaps TRBD1 (6 bases). Germline CDR1 SGHDT, CDR2 YYEEEE. The CDR3 length is 13 residues. V gave up 6 bases and J gave up 5 bases, with 15 bases separating them.

The J gene is TRBJ2-7, the V gene TRBV12-3 or TRBV12-4; no reliable D call. This CDR3 comprises 13 residues. The germline V and J ends were trimmed by 5 bases and 4 bases, with 12 bases remaining between them. For the CDR3, the DNA is TGTGCCAGCAGTCCGGAAAACTTATACGAGCAGTACTTC. It translates to CASSPENLYEQYF.

This clonotype appeared a few times. The chain has TRBV7-2 and TRBJ1-4; no reliable D call. The V end was cut by 2 bases, the J end by 8 bases, with 9 bases between. The germline V gene has CDR1 SGHTA and CDR2 FQGNSA. The CDR3 totals 13 residues. The CDR3 loop is CASSLMPGEKLFF. In nucleotides, the CDR3 is TGTGCCAGCAGCTTAATGCCTGGGGAAAAACTGTTTTTT.

The sample holds many counts of this clonotype. The genes are TRBV29-1 and TRBJ1-1, with no clear D. The germline V gene encodes CDR1 SQVTM and CDR2 ANQGSEA. The CDR3 runs to 13 residues. V was clipped by 8 bases and J by 0 bases, with 13 bases between them. The CDR3 bases are TGCAGCACTCAAACAGAAATGAACACTGAAGCTTTCTTT. It specifies CSTQTEMNTEAFF.

The table lists this clonotype with a few counts. One end of the junction is discordant with germline, which a read error may explain. The chain recombines TRBV7-9 with TRBJ1-2; D call uncertain. Germline CDR1 and CDR2: SEHNR and FQNEAQ (reference sequence). The CDR3 totals 15 residues. The CDR3 region is CASSLREVRADGYTF. The CDR3 coding sequence is TGCGCCAGCAGCCTCCGGGAGGTACGCGCGGATGGCTACACCTTC.